A single sample gave rise to the 16 T cell receptor beta chains below, sequenced in a study of blood T cell repertoires in COVID-19. The table came from immunoSEQ multiplex PCR; TCRdb's copy has only in-frame clones and leaves some out. Of approximately 200,000 clones in the sample, 81% were seen once. The sequencing input was peripheral blood. These TCRs come from an elderly woman with COVID-19, enrolled during active disease.

The rearrangement uses TRBV4-3 and TRBJ2-1; 15 positions match TRBD2. This CDR3 is 19 amino acids long. Unmatched junction bases numbered 9, after V lost 0 bases and J lost 6 bases. Germline CDR1 reads LGHNA; CDR2 reads YSLEER. The CDR3 DNA reads as TGCGCCAGCAGCCAAGATTGGACGGGGACTAGCGGGGGGCCCAATGAGCAGTTCTTC. Protein sequence: CASSQDWTGTSGGPNEQFF.

V usage is TRBV5-5 and J usage is TRBJ1-2, with TRBD1 matching over 8 bases. The CDR3 is 14 residues long. With 4 bases clipped from V and 2 bases from J, the junction kept 4 bases outside the gene matches. Germline CDR1 reads SGHKS; CDR2 reads YYEKEE (reference sequence). The CDR3 region is CASSPGGANYGYTF. CDR3 sequence (DNA): TGTGCCAGCAGCCCAGGGGGCGCAAACTATGGCTACACCTTC.

This clone occurred once. The chain employs TRBV15 and TRBJ2-3, with 9 bases fitting TRBD2. This CDR3 spans 16 amino acids. Germline CDR1 reads LNHNV; CDR2 reads YYDKDF (reference sequence). V was clipped by 3 bases and J by 5 bases; unmatched bases: 9. For the CDR3, the DNA is TGTGCCACCAGCAGCTTAGCGGGAGATCGTAGAGATACGCAGTATTTT. It translates to CATSSLAGDRRDTQYF.

There are many counts of this clone. This chain uses TRBV24-1 with TRBJ2-2, with 12 bases matching TRBD2. The V gene end was trimmed by 3 bases and the J gene end by 7 bases; junction bases not matched to a gene: 5. Germline CDR1 KGHDR, CDR2 SFDVKD. This CDR3 region has 16 residues. DNA for the CDR3: TGTGCCACCAGTGATCGGACTAGCGGGACGATCGGGGAGCTGTTTTTT. The encoded protein is CATSDRTSGTIGELFF.

This chain links TRBV7-9 with TRBJ2-1; D perhaps matches TRBD2 (5 bases). Germline lookup yields CDR1 SEHNR and CDR2 FQNEAQ (reference sequence). V dropped 4 bases and J dropped 9 bases, with 31 bases sitting between them. The CDR3 is made up of 19 amino acids. In DNA form, the CDR3 reads TGTGCCAGCAGCTCCGGTGGGCGGCATATATCGGGGTCTAACAGTGAGCAGTTCTTC. As protein: CASSSGGRHISGSNSEQFF.

This chain links TRBV19 with TRBJ2-1, with a tentative D call TRBD1 (6 bases). The germline V gene encodes CDR1 LNHDA and CDR2 SQIVND (reference sequence). The CDR3 extends over 13 amino acids. Trimming removed 4 bases at V and 6 bases at J, with 10 bases between. CDR3 region: CASSTQGGNEQFF. For the CDR3, the DNA is TGTGCCAGTAGTACACAGGGTGGCAATGAGCAGTTCTTC.

This clone has a single count. The gene calls are TRBV5-1 and TRBJ2-5; tentatively, D is TRBD2 (5 bases). The germline V gene encodes CDR1 SGHRS and CDR2 YFSETQ. V lost 4 bases and J lost 3, with 16 bases in between. The CDR3 extends over 15 amino acids. As DNA, the CDR3 is TGCGCCAGCAGCGAGATGCTAGCTGGGGAAGAGACCCAGTACTTC. Its protein is CASSEMLAGEETQYF.

The V call is TRBV3-1 (or the pseudogene TRBV3-2), the J call TRBJ2-7, with unresolved D. Germline values: CDR1 LGHDT, CDR2 YNNKEL (reference sequence). The CDR3 is made up of 13 amino acids. V lost 4 bases and J 4 bases, leaving 11 bases between the germline ends. CDR3 DNA sequence: TGTGCCAGCAGCCTCTTAGGAGCTTACGAGCAGTACTTC. Translation gives CASSLLGAYEQYF.

The J gene is TRBJ2-5, the V gene TRBV7-9; D might be TRBD1 (5 bases). This CDR3 has 14 amino acids. Germline assignment: CDR1 SEHNR and CDR2 FQNEAQ (reference sequence). Between the trimmed V and J ends, which lost 3 bases and 2 bases, there was a span of 10 bases. As DNA, the CDR3 is TGTGCCAGCAGCTTCAGACAGACTCAAGAGACCCAGTACTTC. It specifies CASSFRQTQETQYF.

The chain joins TRBV5-5 to TRBJ2-5; perhaps TRBD2 as D (6 bases). Germline V gene sequence: CDR1 SGHKS, CDR2 YYEKEE (reference sequence). Between the trimmed V and J ends, which lost 4 bases and 4 bases, there was a span of 14 bases. This CDR3 spans 14 amino acids. The CDR3 loop is CASSRRGIGETQYF. CDR3 in DNA: TGTGCCAGCAGCCGGAGGGGAATTGGAGAGACCCAGTACTTC.

This chain joins TRBV2 and TRBJ2-1; possibly TRBD2 for D (6 bases). The V end lost 0 bases, the J end lost 10 bases, and 16 bases lay between the germline ends. The CDR3 spans 15 residues. Germline CDR1 SNHLY, CDR2 FYNNEI. The CDR3 sequence is CASSEALLGGNEQFF. CDR3 bases: TGTGCCAGCAGTGAAGCGCTACTAGGAGGGAACGAGCAGTTCTTC.

The chain uses TRBV5-6 and TRBJ1-5; 9 bases match TRBD1. The CDR3 is 17 residues long. The germline V gene encodes CDR1 SGHDT and CDR2 YYEEEE. Trimming at V came to 3 bases and at J to 2 bases, leaving 9 bases not matched to a gene. CDR3 protein: CASSWRQGVDGNQPQHF. The CDR3 DNA follows: TGTGCCAGCAGCTGGAGACAGGGGGTCGATGGCAATCAGCCCCAGCATTTT.

The J gene is TRBJ2-5, the V gene TRBV19; a possible D gene is TRBD1 (5 bases). With 3 bases removed from V and 5 bases from J, the gap between germline ends came to 10 bases. CDR3 size: 13 residues. Germline CDR1 and CDR2: LNHDA and SQIVND (reference sequence). The CDR3 protein is CASSIQGAETQYF. The CDR3, as DNA: TGTGCCAGTAGTATCCAGGGTGCGGAGACCCAGTACTTC.

V gene TRBV9 combines with J gene TRBJ1-4; D perhaps matches TRBD1 (6 bases). CDR1 SGDLS and CDR2 YYNGEE come from the germline V gene. V gave up 4 bases and J gave up 2 bases, with 12 bases separating them. CDR3 size: 15 residues. DNA of the CDR3: TGTGCCAGCAGCAGTAGGGGGGGCACTAATGAAAAACTGTTTTTT. Protein product: CASSSRGGTNEKLFF.

The chain couples TRBV18 to TRBJ2-3, with TRBD1 identical over 9 bases. CDR1 and CDR2 from the germline V gene are KGHSH and LQKENI. J lost 5 bases, V lost 3 bases, and 9 bases had no gene match. The CDR3 totals 16 residues. DNA of the CDR3: TGTGCCAGCTCACCCCAAACACAGGGGGCTAAAGATACGCAGTATTTT. It is translated as CASSPQTQGAKDTQYF.

The chain joins TRBV18 to TRBJ1-2; no firm D call. Germline V lookup: CDR1 KGHSH, CDR2 LQKENI. This CDR3 has 14 residues. Trimming took off 2 bases at V and 1 base at J, with 8 bases between the two ends. The CDR3: CASSPYSFNYGYTF. The CDR3 DNA reads as TGTGCCAGCTCACCATACAGCTTTAACTATGGCTACACCTTC.